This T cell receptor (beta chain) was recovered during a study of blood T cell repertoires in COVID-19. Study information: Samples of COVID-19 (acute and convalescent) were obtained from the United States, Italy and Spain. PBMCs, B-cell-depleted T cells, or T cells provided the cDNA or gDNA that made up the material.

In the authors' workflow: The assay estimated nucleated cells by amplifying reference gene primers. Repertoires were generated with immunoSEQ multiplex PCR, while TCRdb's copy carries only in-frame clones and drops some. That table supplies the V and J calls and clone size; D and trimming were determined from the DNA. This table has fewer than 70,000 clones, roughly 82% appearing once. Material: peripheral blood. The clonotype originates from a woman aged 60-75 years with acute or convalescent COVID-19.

The CDR3 is CASSIDFKTGELFF. CDR3 DNA sequence: TGTGCCAGTAGTATAGATTTTAAAACCGGGGAGCTGTTTTTT. The chain employs TRBV19 and TRBJ2-2; the D is unclear. Germline V gene lookup returns CDR1 LNHDA and CDR2 SQIVND (reference sequence). The CDR3 runs to 14 residues. The V and J ends lost 0 bases and 5 bases respectively, with 7 bases between them.